This T cell receptor (beta chain) was sequenced for a study of spatial heterogeneity in lung cancer. Findings and limits, study-wide: Ubiquitous expanded tumor TCRs were seen in blood more at resection than at follow-up.

Comments on this clonotype: Antigen unknown.

TCRdb independently ran MiXCR on the 5' RACE reads; one entry per CDR3 protein. The sample contains 75,000 or so distinct CDR3 sequences, 7.5% to 9.5% of which appear only once. Time point indicated: sample taken at primary tumor resection. CDR3 length equals 16 residues. Germline CDR1 reads SGHTA; CDR2 reads FQGTGA. Between the trimmed V and J ends, which lost 4 bases and 0 bases, there was a span of 10 bases. The chain joins TRBV7-3 to TRBJ2-6; D unclear. The sequencing here drew on PBMCs, taken at surgery. This TCR came from a male donor with early-stage non-small cell lung cancer. Here the CDR3 DNA reads TGTGCCAGCAGCTGGACGGCTAGCTCTGGGGCCAACGTCCTGACTTTC. Protein product: CASSWTASSGANVLTF. The full variable domain, rest sourced from reference TRBV7-3 and TRBJ2-6, is GAGVSQTPSNKVTEKGKYVELRCDPISGHTALYWYRQSLGQGPEFLIYFQGTGAADDSGLPNDRFFAVRPEGSVSTLKIQRTERGDSAVYLCASSWTASSGANVLTFGAGSRLTVL.